This TCR beta chain was captured in a study of CD8 T cells in Susac syndrome. Study-wide results and limits: Repertoires of Susac syndrome CD4+ T cells lacked clonal expansion.

With random hexamers, 0.5 to 1 ug RNA was reverse transcribed. Amplification of TCR beta CDR3 was carried out by immunoSEQ multiplex PCR, which covered 54 Vbeta and 13 Jbeta segments. From the immunoSEQ multiplex PCR reads, TCRdb called clonotypes with MiXCR, one entry per CDR3 protein. This repertoire shows about 150,000 distinct CDR3 sequences, approximately 95% found once; its top ten account for 0.16%. From blood CD8+ and CD4+ T cells, TCR beta sequences were generated. Patients with Susac syndrome met diagnostic criteria that were recently defined for definite or probable disease. The CDR3 runs to 12 residues. V lost 2 bases to trimming and J lost 7 bases, with 11 bases between them. Germline-derived CDR1 and CDR2 are SQVTM and ANQGSEA. A remark on this clonotype: The antigen is unknown.

The clonotype originates from a human donor with Susac syndrome. The specimen sequenced was CD4+ T cells from PBMCs. The chain couples TRBV29-1 to TRBJ1-1, with no clear D. CDR3 sequence (DNA): TGCAGCGTTGAAAGGGCCGGCAGTGAAGCTTTCTTT. This translates into CSVERAGSEAFF.